The 25 T cell receptor beta chains below come from one sample, sequenced in a study of OX40 agonist ivuxolimab in advanced cancers. Sequencing was performed with immunoSEQ multiplex PCR; in TCRdb, only in-frame clones are kept and a portion is missing. The table has roughly 40,000 clones, roughly 88% seen once. Sequenced here: CD4+ or CD8+ T cells sorted from blood, sampled in a trial of the OX40 agonist ivuxolimab. The receptor source for this set is an adult with an advanced solid tumor such as melanoma, head and neck, liver or kidney cancer.

The chain couples TRBV28 to TRBJ1-2, with TRBD1 matching 8 bases. CDR1 MDHEN and CDR2 SYDVKM come from the germline V gene. V was pared by 2 bases and J by 2 bases, with 4 bases of the junction left unmatched. The CDR3 runs to 15 residues. The CDR3 nucleotides read TGTGCCAGCAGTTTAGGGACAGGTGACAACTATGGCTACACCTTC. This encodes CASSLGTGDNYGYTF.

This clone has just one count. V gene TRBV18 combines with J gene TRBJ2-2; the match to TRBD1 covers 8 bases. V gave up 4 bases and J gave up 0 bases; unmatched junction bases: 7. Germline V gives CDR1 KGHSH, CDR2 LQKENI. The CDR3 runs to 17 residues. CDR3 nucleotide sequence: TGTGCCAGCTCACTACAATTACAGGGGGCGAACACCGGGGAGCTGTTTTTT. Translating it yields CASSLQLQGANTGELFF. The full variable domain, completed using reference TRBV18 and TRBJ2-2, is NAGVMQNPRHLVRRRGQEARLRCSPMKGHSHVYWYRQLPEEGLKFMVYLQKENIIDESGMPKERFSAEFPKEGPSILRIQQVVRGDSAAYFCASSLQLQGANTGELFFGEGSRLTVL.

The J gene is TRBJ2-7, the V gene TRBV9, with D possibly matching TRBD2 (5 bases). V dropped 2 bases and J dropped 3 bases, with 12 bases sitting between them. Germline CDR1 is SGDLS and CDR2 is YYNGEE. The CDR3 spans 14 residues. The CDR3 coding sequence is TGTGCCAGCAGCGTGAGGGATACGGGCTACGAGCAGTACTTC. This gives the protein CASSVRDTGYEQYF. The full variable domain, in which reference TRBV9 and TRBJ2-7 provide the parts outside the CDR3, is DSGVTQTPKHLITATGQRVTLRCSPRSGDLSVYWYQQSLDQGLQFLIQYYNGEERAKGNILERFSAQQFPDLHSELNLSSLELGDSALYFCASSVRDTGYEQYFGPGTRLTVT.

The genes are TRBV5-1 and TRBJ2-1; 9 bases match TRBD1. J was trimmed by 6 bases and V by 5 bases; bases with no gene match: 3. This CDR3 region has 13 residues. Germline V gene data show CDR1 as SGHRS and CDR2 as YFSETQ. CDR3 nucleotide sequence: TGCGCCAGCAGTCCACAGGGGGCCAATGAGCAGTTCTTC. It specifies CASSPQGANEQFF.

This clone came up a few times. The gene calls are TRBV6-6 and TRBJ1-1; 7 bases are shared with TRBD1. The trim removed 2 bases at V and 6 bases at J, leaving 3 bases unmatched. This CDR3 spans 13 amino acids. The V gene's germline CDR1 is MNHNY and CDR2 SVGAGI (reference sequence). The CDR3 sequence is CASSYQGTAEAFF. CDR3 sequence (DNA): TGTGCCAGCAGTTACCAAGGGACAGCTGAAGCTTTCTTT.

The chain has TRBV4-1 and TRBJ1-1; D gene uncertain. V lost 5 bases and J 5 bases, leaving 15 bases between the germline ends. Germline lookup yields CDR1 MGHRA and CDR2 YSYEKL. The length of the CDR3 is 14 residues. The CDR3 reads CASSGRTTGTEAFF. CDR3 DNA sequence: TGCGCCAGCAGCGGTCGTACAACGGGTACTGAAGCTTTCTTT.

V gene TRBV4-1 combines with J gene TRBJ2-3; D is possibly TRBD1 or TRBD2 (6 bases each). V lost 0 bases, J lost 11 bases, and 18 bases lay in between. The CDR3 extends over 15 amino acids. Germline assignment: CDR1 MGHRA and CDR2 YSYEKL. The CDR3 DNA follows: TGCGCCAGCAGCCAAGACCGGGGGCAGCGCGTGGGGCAGTATTTT. Protein sequence: CASSQDRGQRVGQYF.

The rearrangement uses TRBV2 and TRBJ2-1, with D perhaps TRBD1 (6 bases). The germline V and J ends were trimmed by 8 bases and 6 bases, with 17 bases remaining between them. The CDR3 extends over 14 amino acids. Germline values: CDR1 SNHLY, CDR2 FYNNEI. The CDR3 nucleotides are TGTGCCAGCGGTAGGGGGAATTCTTTCAATGAGCAGTTCTTC. Translating it yields CASGRGNSFNEQFF.

The rearrangement uses TRBV7-3 and TRBJ2-3, with 9 bases matching TRBD1. Trimming cost V 5 bases and J 1 base; bases outside gene matches: 4. Germline V gene sequence: CDR1 SGHTA, CDR2 FQGTGA. This CDR3 has 15 residues. The CDR3 DNA is TGTGCCAGCAGCCCGGACAGGGGACGCACAGATACGCAGTATTTT. Amino acid sequence: CASSPDRGRTDTQYF. The whole variable domain, remainder taken from reference TRBV7-3 and TRBJ2-3, is GAGVSQTPSNKVTEKGKYVELRCDPISGHTALYWYRQSLGQGPEFLIYFQGTGAADDSGLPNDRFFAVRPEGSVSTLKIQRTERGDSAVYLCASSPDRGRTDTQYFGPGTRLTVL.

This sequence joins TRBV28 and TRBJ2-2, with D unclear. V dropped 6 bases and J dropped 6 bases, with 11 bases sitting between them. The germline CDR1 and CDR2 sequences are MDHEN and SYDVKM. The CDR3 consists of 13 residues. The CDR3 region has the DNA TGTGCCAGCAGGCTACTCCGAGCCGGGGAGCTGTTTTTT. This encodes CASRLLRAGELFF.

This clone was detected only a few times. The chain combines TRBV6-1 with TRBJ2-2; the D gene is possibly TRBD2 (6 bases). Trimming took 6 bases from V and 6 from J, leaving 11 bases between them. Per the germline V gene, CDR1 is MNHNS and CDR2 is SASEGT. There are 13 residues in the CDR3. The CDR3 is CASRGRYAGELFF. In nucleotides, the CDR3 is TGTGCCAGCAGGGGGAGGTACGCCGGGGAGCTGTTTTTT.

The rearrangement joins TRBV5-1 to TRBJ2-1, with TRBD1 matching over 7 bases. The trim removed 4 bases at V and 9 bases at J, leaving 10 bases unmatched. The CDR3 loop spans 14 amino acids. The germline V gene has CDR1 SGHRS and CDR2 YFSETQ. The CDR3 nucleotides are TGCGCCAGCAGCGCCGCGACAGGGTTCGGTGAGCAGTTCTTC. Its protein product is CASSAATGFGEQFF.

J is TRBJ2-3 and V is TRBV11-2; TRBD1 aligns across 9 bases. The CDR3 is made up of 15 amino acids. Germline V gives CDR1 SGHAT, CDR2 FQNNGV. J lost 5 bases, V lost 5 bases, and 8 bases had no gene match. The CDR3 bases are TGTGCCAGCAGCACCTCGACAGGGGGGGAAGATACGCAGTATTTT. Its translation: CASSTSTGGEDTQYF. The variable domain in full, completed from reference TRBV11-2 and TRBJ2-3, reads EAGVAQSPRYKIIEKRQSVAFWCNPISGHATLYWYQQILGQGPKLLIQFQNNGVVDDSQLPKDRFSAERLKGVDSTLKIQPAKLEDSAVYLCASSTSTGGEDTQYFGPGTRLTVL.

This clone was observed a few times. The genes are TRBV4-1 and TRBJ1-4; 7 bases line up with TRBD1. The junction had 6 bases not matched to a gene; V was cut back by 6 bases and J by 8 bases. This CDR3 has 13 amino acids. The germline V gene has CDR1 MGHRA and CDR2 YSYEKL. The chain's CDR3 is CASRGAGGEKLFF. The CDR3 nucleotides are TGCGCCAGCAGGGGGGCAGGGGGGGAAAAACTGTTTTTT.

The chain combines TRBV7-6 with TRBJ2-5; TRBD1 matches 7 bases. TRBJ2-7 explains the end of the DNA better; the J call may be wrong. The CDR3 extends over 13 amino acids. The germline V gene has CDR1 SGHVS and CDR2 FNYEAQ. In DNA, the CDR3 is TGTGCCAGCAGCAAAAACAGGGGCTACGAGCAGTACTTC. Amino acid sequence: CASSKNRGYEQYF.

About this clone itself: Other DNA sequences within the sample encode an identical CDR3. The V and J genes are TRBV30 and TRBJ2-7, with TRBD2 matching over 9 bases. The germline CDR1 and CDR2 sequences are GTSNPN and SVGIG (reference sequence). The CDR3 is 14 amino acids. The V and J ends lost 3 bases and 6 bases, in that order; junction bases with no gene match: 9. This CDR3 reads CAWRGRAGGGEQYF. The CDR3, as DNA: TGTGCCTGGAGGGGGCGGGCGGGAGGGGGCGAGCAGTACTTC.

The rearrangement uses TRBV6-5 and TRBJ1-5; D is undetermined. Germline-derived CDR1 and CDR2 are MNHEY and SVGAGI. V lost 0 bases, J lost 6 bases, and 15 bases lay in between. This CDR3 is built from 16 residues. The CDR3 sequence: CASSYSIGEPSQPQHF. Here the CDR3 DNA reads TGTGCCAGCAGTTACTCGATCGGAGAGCCCAGTCAGCCCCAGCATTTT.

This rearrangement joins TRBV7-8 to TRBJ2-7, with D unclear. Germline V CDR1 and CDR2: SGHVS, FQNEAQ. The CDR3 spans 14 residues. Trimming removed 6 bases from V and 4 bases from J, with 16 bases in between. CDR3 residues: CASSPEGFSYEQYF. The CDR3 nucleotides are TGTGCCAGCAGTCCTGAAGGGTTTTCGTACGAGCAGTACTTC.

V usage is TRBV21-1 and J usage is TRBJ2-3; the table's D call of TRBD1 was not tested on the DNA. TRBV21-1 is designated a pseudogene. The CDR3 runs to 15 residues. DNA of the CDR3: TGTGCCAGCAGCAAAGTAACCGCAAACATAGATACGCAGTATTTT. This translates into CASSKVTANIDTQYF.

This chain uses TRBV12-5 with TRBJ2-6; no firm D call. CDR1 is LGHNT and CDR2 is FRNRAP in the germline V gene. CDR3 size: 19 residues. The ends were cut back, 3 bases at V and 4 bases at J, with 22 bases in the middle. The chain's CDR3 is CASGFIAEDPSFGANVLTF. CDR3 DNA sequence: TGTGCTAGTGGTTTTATTGCAGAAGACCCCTCCTTCGGGGCCAACGTCCTGACTTTC.

This chain links TRBV27 with TRBJ2-5; D gene uncertain. Trimming removed 4 bases from V and 7 bases from J, with 16 bases in between. The germline CDR1 and CDR2 sequences are MNHEY and SMNVEV (reference sequence). The CDR3 has 14 residues. The CDR3 sequence: CASSSDKGLGTQYF. The CDR3, as DNA: TGTGCCAGCAGTTCTGACAAAGGGTTGGGGACCCAGTACTTC.

The chain combines TRBV19 with TRBJ2-1; 11 bases line up with TRBD2. This CDR3 has 16 amino acids. V shed 5 bases and J 4 bases; nucleotides not matched to a gene: 7. Germline CDR1 and CDR2: LNHDA and SQIVND (reference sequence). Here the CDR3 reads CASSRLGLAVYNEQFF. The CDR3 nucleotides are TGTGCCAGTAGTCGGTTGGGACTAGCGGTGTACAATGAGCAGTTCTTC.

The V and J genes are TRBV25-1 and TRBJ1-2; D ambiguous. The CDR3 loop spans 13 amino acids. Per germline, CDR1 MGHDK and CDR2 SYGVNS. Trimming stripped 2 bases from V and 4 bases from J, with 8 bases between. For the CDR3, the DNA is TGTGCCAGCAGTGAAGACGGTCTCTATGGCTACACCTTC. Its protein product is CASSEDGLYGYTF.

This chain links TRBV7-9 with TRBJ2-2, with TRBD2 matching over 10 bases. Germline values: CDR1 SEHNR, CDR2 FQNEAQ (reference sequence). The CDR3 runs 15 residues. The CDR3 spells CAWGGLAVNTGELFF. The CDR3 nucleotides read TGTGCGTGGGGAGGACTAGCGGTGAACACCGGGGAGCTGTTTTTT.

The chain has TRBV7-8 and TRBJ1-3; 8 positions agree with TRBD1. This CDR3 region has 14 residues. V lost 5 bases, J lost 3 bases, and 3 bases stayed unmatched. Germline CDR1 reads SGHVS; CDR2 reads FQNEAQ. For the CDR3, the DNA is TGTGCCAGCAGCATGACAGGGGTTGGAAACACCATATATTTT. Amino acids: CASSMTGVGNTIYF.